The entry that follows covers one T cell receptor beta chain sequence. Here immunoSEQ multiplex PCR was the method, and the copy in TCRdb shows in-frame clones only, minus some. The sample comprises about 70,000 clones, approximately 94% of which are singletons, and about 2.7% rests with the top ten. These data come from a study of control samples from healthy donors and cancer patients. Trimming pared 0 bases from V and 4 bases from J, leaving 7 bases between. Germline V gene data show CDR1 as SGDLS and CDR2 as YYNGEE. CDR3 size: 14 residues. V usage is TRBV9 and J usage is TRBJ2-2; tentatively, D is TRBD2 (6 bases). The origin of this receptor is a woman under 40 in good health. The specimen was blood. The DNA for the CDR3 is TGTGCCAGCAGCGTAGTGGGGGGCACCGGGGAGCTGTTTTTT. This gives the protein CASSVVGGTGELFF.